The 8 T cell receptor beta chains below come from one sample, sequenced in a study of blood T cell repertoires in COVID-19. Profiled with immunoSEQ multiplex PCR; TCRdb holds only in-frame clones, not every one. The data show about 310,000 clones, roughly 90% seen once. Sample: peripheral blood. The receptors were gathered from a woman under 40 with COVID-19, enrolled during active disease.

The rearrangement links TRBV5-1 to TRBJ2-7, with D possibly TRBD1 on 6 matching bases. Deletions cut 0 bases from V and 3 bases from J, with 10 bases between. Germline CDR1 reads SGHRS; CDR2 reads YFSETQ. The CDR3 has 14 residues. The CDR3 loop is CASSLEYRDYEQYF. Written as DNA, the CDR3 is TGCGCCAGCAGCTTGGAATACAGGGACTACGAGCAGTACTTC.

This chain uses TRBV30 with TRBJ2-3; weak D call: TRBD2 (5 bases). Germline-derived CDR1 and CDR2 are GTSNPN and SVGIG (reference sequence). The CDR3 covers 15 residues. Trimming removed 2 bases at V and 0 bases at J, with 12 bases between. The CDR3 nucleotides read TGTGCCTGGAGTAGTCGGCGGGCTAGCACAGATACGCAGTATTTT. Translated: CAWSSRRASTDTQYF.

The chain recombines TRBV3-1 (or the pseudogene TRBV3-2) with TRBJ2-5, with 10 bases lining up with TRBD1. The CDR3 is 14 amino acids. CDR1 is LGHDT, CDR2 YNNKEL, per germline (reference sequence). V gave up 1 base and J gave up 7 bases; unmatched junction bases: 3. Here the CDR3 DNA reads TGTGCCAGCAGCCAAGGCCGGACAGGGGGGACCCAGTACTTC. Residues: CASSQGRTGGTQYF.

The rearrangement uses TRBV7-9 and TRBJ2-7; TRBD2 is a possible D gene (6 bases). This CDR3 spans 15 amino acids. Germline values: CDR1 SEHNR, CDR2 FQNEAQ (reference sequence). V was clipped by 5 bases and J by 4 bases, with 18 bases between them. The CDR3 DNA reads TGTGCCAGCAGCCCCCCCCTCGGGAGTAGTTACGAGCAGTACTTC. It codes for CASSPPLGSSYEQYF.

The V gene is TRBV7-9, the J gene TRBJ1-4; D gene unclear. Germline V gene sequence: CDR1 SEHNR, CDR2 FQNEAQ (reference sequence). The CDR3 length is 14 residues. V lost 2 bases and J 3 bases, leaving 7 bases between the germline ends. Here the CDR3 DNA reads TGTGCCAGCAGCTTAAGCCCATCTAATGAAAAACTGTTTTTT. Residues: CASSLSPSNEKLFF.

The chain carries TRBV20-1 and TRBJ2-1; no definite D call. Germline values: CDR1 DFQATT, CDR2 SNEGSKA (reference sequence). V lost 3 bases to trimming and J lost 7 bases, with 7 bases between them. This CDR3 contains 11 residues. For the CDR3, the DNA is TGCAGTGCTAGTAGCAAGAATGAGCAGTTCTTC. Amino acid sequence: CSASSKNEQFF.

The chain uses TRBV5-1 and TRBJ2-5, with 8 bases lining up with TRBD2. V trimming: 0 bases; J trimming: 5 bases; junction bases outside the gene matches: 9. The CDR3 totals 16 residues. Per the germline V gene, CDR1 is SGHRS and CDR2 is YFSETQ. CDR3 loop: CASSLGVAGSPETQYF. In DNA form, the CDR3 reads TGCGCCAGCAGCTTGGGAGTAGCGGGAAGCCCGGAGACCCAGTACTTC.

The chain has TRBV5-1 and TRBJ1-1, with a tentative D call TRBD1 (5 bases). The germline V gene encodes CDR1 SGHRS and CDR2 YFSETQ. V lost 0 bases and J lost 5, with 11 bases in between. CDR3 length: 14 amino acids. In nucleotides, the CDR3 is TGCGCCAGCAGCTTGGATGGGAAGGGGACTGAAGCTTTCTTT. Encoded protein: CASSLDGKGTEAFF.